The TCR beta chain described here comes from a study of blood T cell repertoires in COVID-19. The CDR3 spans 14 residues. Germline values: CDR1 MGHDK, CDR2 SYGVNS. The ends were cut back, 6 bases at V and 5 bases at J, with 16 bases in the middle. TCRdb keeps only in-frame clones here, not all; method: immunoSEQ multiplex PCR. The table includes roughly 180,000 clones, about 88% detected once. The clonotype originates from a woman aged 50 to 65 with COVID-19, enrolled during active disease. What was sequenced was peripheral blood. The chain carries TRBV25-1 and TRBJ1-2; D is ambiguous. The CDR3: CASSGGSLSYGYTF. CDR3 nucleotides: TGTGCCAGCAGCGGAGGGAGCCTATCTTATGGCTACACCTTC.